This record covers a single T cell receptor beta chain. What it recognizes is unknown. The sample originates from a study of CD8 T cells in ankylosing spondylitis. Study-wide findings and caveats: Some of the motif variants had earlier been found in reactive arthritis patients' fluid and blood.

TCRdb reanalysed the 5' RACE reads using MiXCR and keeps one entry per CDR3 protein. The table has hundreds of thousands of distinct CDR3 sequences, more than 25% seen once. This clonotype originated in a male donor with ankylosing spondylitis or in good health (not recorded which). Sequencing was done on a sample of blood, either unsorted or a sorted T cell fraction (not recorded which).

CDR3 sequence reads: CSVGGRVKDTQYF. As DNA, the CDR3 is TGCAGCGTTGGGGGCAGGGTCAAAGATACGCAGTATTTT. The chain has TRBV29-1 and TRBJ2-3; perhaps TRBD1 as D (5 bases). V lost 4 bases and J lost 5, with 13 bases in between. The CDR3 length is 13 residues. Germline V CDR1 and CDR2: SQVTM, ANQGSEA.